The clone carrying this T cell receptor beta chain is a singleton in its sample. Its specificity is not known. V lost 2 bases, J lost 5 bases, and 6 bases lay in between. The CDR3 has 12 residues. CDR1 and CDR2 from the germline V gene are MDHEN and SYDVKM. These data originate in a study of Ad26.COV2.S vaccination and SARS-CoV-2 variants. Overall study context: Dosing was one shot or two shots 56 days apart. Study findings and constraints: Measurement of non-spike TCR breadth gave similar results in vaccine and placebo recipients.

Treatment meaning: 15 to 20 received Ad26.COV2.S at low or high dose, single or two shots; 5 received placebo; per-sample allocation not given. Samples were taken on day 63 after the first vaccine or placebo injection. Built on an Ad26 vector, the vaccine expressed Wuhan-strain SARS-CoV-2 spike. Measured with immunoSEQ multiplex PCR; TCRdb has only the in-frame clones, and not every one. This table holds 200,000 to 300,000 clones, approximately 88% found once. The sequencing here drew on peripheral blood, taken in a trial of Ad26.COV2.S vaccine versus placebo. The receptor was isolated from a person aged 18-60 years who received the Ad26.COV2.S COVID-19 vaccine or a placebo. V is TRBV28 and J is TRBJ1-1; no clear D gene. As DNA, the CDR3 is TGTGCCAGCAGTTTAGGGGAGACTGAAGCTTTCTTT. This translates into CASSLGETEAFF. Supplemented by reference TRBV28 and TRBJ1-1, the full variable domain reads DVKVTQSSRYLVKRTGEKVFLECVQDMDHENMFWYRQDPGLGLRLIYFSYDVKMKEKGDIPEGYSVSREKKERFSLILESASTNQTSMYLCASSLGETEAFFGQGTRLTVV.